The T cell receptor beta chain described here comes from a study of regulatory and conventional T cells in RAG deficiency. The sorted conventional CD4+ T cells were CD25-low and CD127-high, with genomic DNA sequenced. The repertoire was sequenced with immunoSEQ multiplex PCR; TCRdb's copy has only in-frame clones and lacks some. The sample includes about 46,000 clones, around 90% of them seen just once. The CDR3 has 14 amino acids. V was trimmed by 1 base and J by 2 bases, leaving 8 bases between them. CDR1 SGHRS and CDR2 YFSETQ come from the germline V gene. In addition, the sample was reused for a study of regulatory T cells. That source adds: The primer mix had 52 TRBV and 13 TRBJ primers.

V is TRBV5-1 and J is TRBJ2-3; D could derive from TRBD1 or TRBD2 (5 bases each). Input material: CD4+ effector T cells sorted from blood. This TCR came from a human donor in good health. CDR3 in amino acids: CASSLRDHTDTQYF. DNA of the CDR3: TGCGCCAGCAGCTTGAGGGACCACACAGATACGCAGTATTTT.